Here is one TCR beta chain with its context. Its antigen is not known. TCRdb's copy holds only in-frame clones and misses some; the assay was immunoSEQ multiplex PCR. The data contain 70,000 to 90,000 clones, roughly 90% of them singletons. CDR3 length: 14 amino acids. V lost 1 base, J lost 5 bases, and 10 bases lay in between. The germline V gene has CDR1 SGHVS and CDR2 FQNEAQ. With autoimmune disease history or systemic immunosuppression, patients were excluded. Researchers took blood at baseline, on cycle 4 day 1, and on cycle 7 day 1. This entry comes from a study of OX40 agonist ivuxolimab in advanced cancers. Study at large: Prior therapy, whether anti-PD-1, anti-PD-L1 or anti-CTLA-4, was allowed, and approximately 37% had some. Findings and limits, study-wide: At 0.1 to 3.0 mg/kg and by week 6, clonal expansion occurred in CD4+ and CD8+ blood T cells.

This chain joins TRBV7-8 and TRBJ2-3; D is uncertain. This receptor was taken from an adult with an advanced solid tumor such as melanoma, head and neck, liver or kidney cancer. The source was CD4+ or CD8+ T cells sorted from blood, collected in a trial of the OX40 agonist ivuxolimab. The CDR3 protein is CASSLVRAQDTQYF. The CDR3 DNA follows: TGTGCCAGCAGCTTAGTCCGGGCCCAAGATACGCAGTATTTT.